This TCR beta chain was documented in a study of monozygotic twins with inflammatory bowel disease. The CDR3 sequence is 15 residues long. Looked up from germline, CDR1 is SGHRS and CDR2 is YFSETQ. The UMIs carried a 6-nucleotide sample barcode, and they were added by template switching. With the 5' RACE reads reprocessed, TCRdb shows one record per CDR3 protein and no DNA. The table for this sample gives 300,000 to 350,000 distinct CDR3 sequences. The chain links TRBV5-1 to TRBJ2-6. The sample taken for sequencing was blood. This receptor was identified in a human donor with ulcerative colitis or Crohn's disease, or a healthy co-twin of an affected twin (not recorded which). This CDR3 is CASSPQDSGANVLTF.